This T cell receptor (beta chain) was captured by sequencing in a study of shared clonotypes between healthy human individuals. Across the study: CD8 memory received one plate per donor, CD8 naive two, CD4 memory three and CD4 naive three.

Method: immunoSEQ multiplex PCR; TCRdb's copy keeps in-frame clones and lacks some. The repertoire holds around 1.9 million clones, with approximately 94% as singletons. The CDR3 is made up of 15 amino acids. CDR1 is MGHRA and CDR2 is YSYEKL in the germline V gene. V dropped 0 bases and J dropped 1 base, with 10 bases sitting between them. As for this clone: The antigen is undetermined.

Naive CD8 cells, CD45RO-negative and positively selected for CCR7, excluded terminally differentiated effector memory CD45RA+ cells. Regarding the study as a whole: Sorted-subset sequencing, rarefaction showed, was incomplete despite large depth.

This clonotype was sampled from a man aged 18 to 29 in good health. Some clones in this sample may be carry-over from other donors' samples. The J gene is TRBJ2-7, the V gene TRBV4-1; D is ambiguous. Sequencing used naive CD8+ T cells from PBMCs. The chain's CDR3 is CASSQEVGRSYEQYF. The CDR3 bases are TGCGCCAGCAGCCAAGAGGTCGGTCGTTCCTACGAGCAGTACTTC.